This is a list of T cell receptor beta chains from one sample in a study of PD-1 blockade in classical Hodgkin lymphoma. TCRdb keeps only in-frame clones here, not all; method: immunoSEQ multiplex PCR. The table records 40,000 or so clones, roughly 78% of them present only once. This specimen was peripheral blood mononuclear cells (PBMCs), taken at baseline. The receptors originated from a human donor with classical Hodgkin lymphoma. Both conserved end residues are trimmed from each CDR3.

V	CDR3
TRBV29-1	SVEPPGGQGLRYTQY
TRBV21-1	ASSKADPGQGPYSNQPQH
TRBV5-1	ASSLGYLEKTATFTDTQY
TRBV5-1	ASSLVSLAENEQF
TRBV6-1	ASSEAGPDTQY
TRBV5-4	ASSFGGRSTDTQY
TRBV7-3	ASSTGPSDEQY
TRBV5-1	ASSDRGDHTEAF
TRBV7-3	ASSWTGPSYEQY
TRBV6-5	ASSYEGFFSNQPQH
TRBV7-9	ASSWGLSYEQY
TRBV5-1	ASSSETSGIQETQY
TRBV19	ASSSQGTGGNTIY
TRBV5-1	ASTAGTGNNEQF
TRBV18	ASSRSGGTTEAF
TRBV6-1	ASMATGAGGYT
TRBV9	ASSVGVATDTQY
TRBV7-2	ASSSQLGSNQPQH
TRBV18	ASSPQGRGDTQY
TRBV6-1	ASRGRVNYGYT
TRBV4-1	ASSQVAQRHNQPQH
TRBV5-1	ASSLDYRGQLYGYT
TRBV10-3	AISRGTSGGEYEQY
TRBV20-1	SALRQPEAF
TRBV16	ASSPAPPSSYEQY
TRBV7-2	ASSLAGPSYNEQF
TRBV7-6	ASSLGGQGMGEQF
TRBV27	ASTLGGSGAGELF
TRBV18	ASSWTGRNSPLH
TRBV11-2	ASSSTRTEETQY
TRBV7-8	ASSLGGGQGVHEQF
TRBV4-1	ASSQIPNSNYGYT
TRBV5-1	ASSWAGVTARTEAF
TRBV7-9	ASSRGAGGAYNEQF
TRBV7-9	ASSFGTSGVETQY
TRBV11-2	ASSLEVSARASYEQY
TRBV4-2	ASSHRQGGTDTQY
TRBV27	ASSATGVGYT
TRBV6-1	ASTDRRRVNSPLH
TRBV9	ASSVAGDPAYEQY
TRBV7-2	ASSSGTGENSPLH
TRBV25-1	ASSHLEGPGKTQY